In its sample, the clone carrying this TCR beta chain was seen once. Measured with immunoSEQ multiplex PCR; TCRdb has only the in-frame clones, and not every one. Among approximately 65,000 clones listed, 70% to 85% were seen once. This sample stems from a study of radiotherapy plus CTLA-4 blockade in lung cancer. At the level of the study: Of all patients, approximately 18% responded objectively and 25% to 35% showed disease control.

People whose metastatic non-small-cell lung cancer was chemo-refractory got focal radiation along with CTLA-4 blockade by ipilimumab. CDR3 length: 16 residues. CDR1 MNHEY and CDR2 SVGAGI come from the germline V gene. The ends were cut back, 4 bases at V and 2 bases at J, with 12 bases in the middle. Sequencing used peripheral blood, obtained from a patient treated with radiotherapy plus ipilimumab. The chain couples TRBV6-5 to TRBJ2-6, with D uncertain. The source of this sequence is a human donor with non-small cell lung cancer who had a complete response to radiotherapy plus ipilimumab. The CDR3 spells CASSFSLRAGANVLTF. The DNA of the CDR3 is TGTGCCAGCAGTTTCTCACTACGGGCTGGGGCCAACGTCCTGACTTTC.